These 28 T cell receptor beta chains share one sample of origin, sequenced in a study of post-analysis software for immune sequencing data. These receptors lack a known antigen. The authors incorporated unique molecular identifiers into the TCR beta cDNA libraries. TCRdb ran MiXCR on the PCR reads and lists one entry per CDR3 protein. The table includes more than 450,000 distinct CDR3 sequences, about 40% detected once. Study-wide results and limits: TRBV segments more frequent in patients than in controls numbered roughly 5 and included TRBV5-6, TRBV5-1 and TRBV20-1.

The sample was blood. The source is a girl aged 10-17 years with multiple sclerosis.

The V and J genes are TRBV10-3 and TRBJ2-1; no clear D. V lost 3 bases to trimming and J lost 13 bases, with 19 bases between them. The CDR3 spans 14 residues. CDR1 ENHRY and CDR2 SYGVKD come from the germline V gene. The CDR3 bases are TGTGCCATCAGTGATTTCCCGACAACTGAGACCCAGTTCTTC. It translates to CAISDFPTTETQFF.

The J gene is TRBJ2-7, the V gene TRBV9; 10 nucleotides match TRBD2. Trimming removed 2 bases from V and 4 bases from J; junction bases left unmatched: 3. The CDR3 extends over 14 amino acids. The germline gives CDR1 SGDLS, CDR2 YYNGEE. Here the CDR3 reads CASSVASGSYEQYV. The CDR3 DNA follows: TGTGCCAGCAGCGTGGCTAGCGGGAGTTACGAGCAGTACGTC.

This clonotype was recorded a few times. The chain couples TRBV29-1 to TRBJ1-2, with a possible D match to TRBD1 (6 bases). The V end lost 8 bases, the J end lost 10 bases, and 17 bases lay between the germline ends. Germline values: CDR1 SQVTM, CDR2 ANQGSEA. This CDR3 comprises 11 residues. Here the CDR3 reads CSSGGDKDYTF. CDR3 in DNA: TGCAGCTCTGGGGGCGATAAGGACTACACCTTC. The whole variable domain, filled in from reference TRBV29-1 and TRBJ1-2, reads SAVISQKPSRDICQRGTSLTIQCQVDSQVTMMFWYRQQPGQSLTLIATANQGSEATYESGFVIDKFPISRPNLTFSTLTVSNMSPEDSSIYLCSSGGDKDYTFGSGTRLTVV.

In this sample, this clonotype turned up a few times. This rearrangement joins TRBV3-1 to TRBJ2-7; D is ambiguous. Looked up from germline, CDR1 is LGHDT and CDR2 is YNNKEL (reference sequence). V was trimmed by 1 base and J by 0 bases, leaving 7 bases between them. This CDR3 has 14 residues. The CDR3 DNA sequence: TGTGCCAGCAGCCAAGGGCCTACCTCCTACGAGCAGTACTTC. Its protein is CASSQGPTSYEQYF.

This clonotype has only a few counts. The J gene is TRBJ2-3, the V gene TRBV4-1, with 9 bases lining up with TRBD1. The germline V gene encodes CDR1 MGHRA and CDR2 YSYEKL. Losses at the gene ends were 4 bases for V and 7 bases for J; bases not matched to a gene: 6. The CDR3 is made up of 14 amino acids. CDR3 DNA: TGCGCCAGCAGCCGTCGACAGGGGGATCATACGCAGTATTTT. Protein: CASSRRQGDHTQYF.

This clonotype has only a few counts. V gene TRBV5-6 combines with J gene TRBJ1-5; 8 nucleotides align to TRBD1. V was pared by 3 bases and J by 1 base, with 15 bases of the junction left unmatched. Per germline, CDR1 SGHDT and CDR2 YYEEEE. The CDR3 loop spans 19 amino acids. The chain's CDR3 is CASSSLDRTGTRSNQPQHF. Here the CDR3 DNA reads TGTGCCAGCAGCTCATTAGACCGGACAGGGACTAGAAGCAATCAGCCCCAGCATTTT.

V is TRBV4-1 and J is TRBJ1-5; D gene ambiguous. Germline lookup yields CDR1 MGHRA and CDR2 YSYEKL. The CDR3 has 14 residues. V lost 0 bases, J lost 4 bases, and 7 bases lay in between. CDR3 sequence (DNA): TGCGCCAGCAGCCAAGATCCCAGAAATCAGCCCCAGCATTTT. Protein sequence: CASSQDPRNQPQHF.

This clonotype was observed a few times. The rearrangement links TRBV12-3 or TRBV12-4 to TRBJ2-1; no firm D call. V was cut by 3 bases and J by 5 bases, with 14 bases left in between. The CDR3 is made up of 15 amino acids. CDR3 amino acids: CASSLTSPLDNEQFF. The CDR3 bases are TGTGCCAGCAGTTTGACGTCTCCCCTAGACAATGAGCAGTTCTTC.

The rearrangement joins TRBV5-6 to TRBJ2-7; D perhaps matches TRBD1 (6 bases). CDR1 SGHDT and CDR2 YYEEEE come from the germline V gene. V lost 1 base and J lost 10, with 21 bases in between. The CDR3 extends over 15 amino acids. CDR3 coding DNA: TGTGCCAGCAGCTTGTACAGGGAGTATACGTTCGTTCAGTACTTC. It codes for CASSLYREYTFVQYF.

The table lists this clonotype with a few counts. The gene calls are TRBV5-6 and TRBJ2-1, with a tentative D call TRBD2 (6 bases). Looked up from germline, CDR1 is SGHDT and CDR2 is YYEEEE. The CDR3 runs 17 residues. Trimming cost V 1 base and J 0 bases, with 14 bases left between them. In DNA form, the CDR3 reads TGTGCCAGCAGCTTGTGGCGGGGCCAGCGCTCCTACAATGAGCAGTTCTTC. Translation: CASSLWRGQRSYNEQFF.

V usage is TRBV4-1 and J usage is TRBJ1-4; D ambiguous. Trimming took 2 bases from V and 8 from J, leaving 21 bases between them. Germline CDR1 and CDR2: MGHRA and YSYEKL. The length of the CDR3 is 17 residues. The CDR3, as DNA: TGCGCCAGCAGCCAAAGGAGTGGGGTCACCAGTGGGGAAAAACTGTTTTTT. Residues: CASSQRSGVTSGEKLFF.

This clonotype has only a few counts. The J gene is TRBJ2-7, the V gene TRBV4-1; 9 bases agree with TRBD2. This CDR3 contains 15 residues. The junction had 8 bases not matched to a gene; V was cut back by 1 base and J by 7 bases. Germline lookup yields CDR1 MGHRA and CDR2 YSYEKL. In DNA form, the CDR3 reads TGCGCCAGCAGCCAAGGTCTAGCGGGATCACGGGAGCAGTACTTC. It yields the protein CASSQGLAGSREQYF.

This clonotype has just a few counts. The genes are TRBV7-6 and TRBJ2-7, with 8 bases lining up with TRBD1. Germline V lookup: CDR1 SGHVS, CDR2 FNYEAQ. This CDR3 is 15 amino acids long. The trim removed 4 bases at V and 0 bases at J, leaving 5 bases unmatched. The CDR3 region is CASSSWDRTSYEQYF. In nucleotides, the CDR3 is TGTGCCAGCAGCTCCTGGGACAGGACCTCCTACGAGCAGTACTTC.

This clonotype was counted between two and nine times. This rearrangement joins TRBV7-9 to TRBJ1-4; D is unclear. The length of the CDR3 is 14 residues. V gave up 5 bases and J gave up 2 bases, with 9 bases separating them. Germline V gives CDR1 SEHNR, CDR2 FQNEAQ (reference sequence). The CDR3 region has the DNA TGTGCCAGCAGCCGTGGGCCTACTAATGAAAAACTGTTTTTT. Encoded protein: CASSRGPTNEKLFF.

This clonotype was counted a single time. The rearrangement uses TRBV20-1 and TRBJ2-5; D remains ambiguous. The DNA end favors TRBJ2-7, so the J call may be wrong. Germline V lookup: CDR1 DFQATT, CDR2 SNEGSKA (reference sequence). This CDR3 has 13 amino acids. The CDR3 is CSASGSNSYEQYF. DNA for the CDR3: TGCAGTGCTAGCGGCTCTAACTCCTACGAGCAGTACTTC.

The chain carries TRBV12-3 or TRBV12-4 and TRBJ1-1; D is uncertain. The CDR3 is 14 amino acids. The V end was cut by 10 bases, the J end by 1 base, with 16 bases between. CDR3 sequence (DNA): TGTGCCACACGAAGGACCGCCCCGAACACTGAAGCTTTCTTT. Translated, it gives CATRRTAPNTEAFF.

As for this clonotype: The junction and the germline gene differ at one end; a read error may be behind it. The chain combines TRBV5-1 with TRBJ2-3; 13 bases line up with TRBD2. The CDR3 contains 16 residues. Germline CDR1 SGHRS, CDR2 YFSETQ. The DNA of the CDR3 is TGCGCCAGCAGCCCCCGACTAGCGGGGGGACCAGATACGCGGTATTTT. It specifies CASSPRLAGGPDTRYF. Looking up the rest from reference TRBV5-1 and TRBJ2-3 gives the full variable domain: KAGVTQTPRYLIKTRGQQVTLSCSPISGHRSVSWYQQTPGQGLQFLFEYFSETQRNKGNFPGRFSGRQFSNSRSEMNVSTLELGDSALYLCASSPRLAGGPDTRYFGPGTRLTVL.

This sequence joins TRBV12-3 or TRBV12-4 and TRBJ2-7; D is possibly TRBD2 (6 bases). CDR3 size: 15 residues. V lost 5 bases and J lost 6, with 20 bases in between. The CDR3 is CASSRTGVVHLEQYF. The CDR3 nucleotides read TGTGCCAGCAGTCGGACGGGAGTTGTCCACCTCGAGCAGTACTTC.

The gene calls are TRBV20-1 and TRBJ2-1, with a tentative D call TRBD2 (5 bases). Germline assignment: CDR1 DFQATT and CDR2 SNEGSKA (reference sequence). V was pared by 5 bases and J by 4 bases, with 9 bases between. There are 12 residues in the CDR3. Here the CDR3 DNA reads TGCAGTGCTGGGCGGGCATACAATGAGCAGTTCTTC. This codes for CSAGRAYNEQFF.

This clonotype was seen a few times. The genes are TRBV7-2 and TRBJ2-6; D call uncertain. V lost 4 bases and J 2 bases, leaving 9 bases between the germline ends. Germline V CDR1 and CDR2: SGHTA, FQGNSA. CDR3 length: 15 amino acids. The CDR3 sequence: CASSSYLAGANVLTF. In nucleotides, the CDR3 is TGTGCCAGCAGCTCCTACCTGGCTGGGGCCAACGTCCTGACTTTC.

This clonotype came up a few times. The chain has TRBV29-1 and TRBJ1-2; D is unresolved. Germline assignment: CDR1 SQVTM and CDR2 ANQGSEA. This CDR3 region has 13 residues. V was shortened by 3 bases and J by 1 base, with 9 bases between the two germline ends. The CDR3 sequence: CSVEGDFNYGYTF. The CDR3 DNA is TGCAGCGTTGAGGGCGACTTTAACTATGGCTACACCTTC.

This chain uses TRBV6-5 with TRBJ1-2; 11 nucleotides agree with TRBD1. With V trimmed by 6 bases and J by 3 bases, 9 bases remained unmatched. The germline V gene has CDR1 MNHEY and CDR2 SVGAGI. The length of the CDR3 is 16 residues. CDR3 nucleotides: TGTGCCAGCAGAACAAAGGACAGGGGGCGGGACTATGGCTACACCTTC. Its protein product is CASRTKDRGRDYGYTF.

The chain couples TRBV12-3 or TRBV12-4 to TRBJ2-7, with 7 nucleotides matching TRBD1. The ends lost 4 bases at V and 6 bases at J; junction bases unmatched: 12. This CDR3 is built from 15 residues. The DNA of the CDR3 is TGTGCCAGCAGTTCTCAGACAGGGATGACGCTCGAGCAGTACTTC. Translated: CASSSQTGMTLEQYF.

V gene TRBV7-8 combines with J gene TRBJ2-4; 10 bases are a match to TRBD2. Germline V CDR1 and CDR2: SGHVS, FQNEAQ. The CDR3 sequence is 15 residues long. The V segment lost 4 bases and the J segment 5 bases; nucleotides outside the gene matches: 5. CDR3 amino acids: CASSSDSGRENIQYF. The CDR3 region has the DNA TGTGCCAGCAGCTCGGACAGCGGGAGGGAAAACATTCAGTACTTC.

This clonotype has more than one count but fewer than ten. The chain employs TRBV29-1 and TRBJ2-1, with TRBD2 as a possible D gene (5 bases). The germline V gene has CDR1 SQVTM and CDR2 ANQGSEA. The CDR3 is 13 residues long. Trimming stripped 4 bases from V and 4 bases from J, with 11 bases between. The CDR3 sequence: CSVAGRTYNEQFF. CDR3 DNA sequence: TGCAGCGTTGCGGGCAGGACTTACAATGAGCAGTTCTTC.

The J gene is TRBJ2-5, the V gene TRBV20-1, with 9 positions matching TRBD1. This CDR3 region has 16 residues. The ends lost 0 bases at V and 2 bases at J; junction bases unmatched: 7. Germline values: CDR1 DFQATT, CDR2 SNEGSKA (reference sequence). The DNA of the CDR3 is TGCAGTGCTAGAGACAGCGGGACAGGGCCGCAAGAGACCCAGTACTTC. It encodes CSARDSGTGPQETQYF.

A few counts support this clonotype. The rearrangement joins TRBV24-1 to TRBJ2-1; TRBD2 matches 11 bases. V lost 4 bases, J lost 9 bases, and 16 bases stayed unmatched. The CDR3 covers 18 residues. Per the germline V gene, CDR1 is KGHDR and CDR2 is SFDVKD. The DNA for the CDR3 is TGTGCCACCAGTGACCCCGGGACTAGCGGACTGGCTAGACTTGAGCAGTTCTTC. Translated, it gives CATSDPGTSGLARLEQFF.

The J gene is TRBJ2-7, the V gene TRBV20-1; 8 nucleotides line up with TRBD2. After removal of 2 bases from V and 3 bases from J, the junction contained 6 bases not matched to a gene. Germline CDR1 DFQATT, CDR2 SNEGSKA (reference sequence). CDR3 length: 14 residues. The CDR3 loop reads CSARTGGRNYEQYF. CDR3 sequence (DNA): TGCAGTGCTAGAACGGGAGGGCGGAACTACGAGCAGTACTTC.